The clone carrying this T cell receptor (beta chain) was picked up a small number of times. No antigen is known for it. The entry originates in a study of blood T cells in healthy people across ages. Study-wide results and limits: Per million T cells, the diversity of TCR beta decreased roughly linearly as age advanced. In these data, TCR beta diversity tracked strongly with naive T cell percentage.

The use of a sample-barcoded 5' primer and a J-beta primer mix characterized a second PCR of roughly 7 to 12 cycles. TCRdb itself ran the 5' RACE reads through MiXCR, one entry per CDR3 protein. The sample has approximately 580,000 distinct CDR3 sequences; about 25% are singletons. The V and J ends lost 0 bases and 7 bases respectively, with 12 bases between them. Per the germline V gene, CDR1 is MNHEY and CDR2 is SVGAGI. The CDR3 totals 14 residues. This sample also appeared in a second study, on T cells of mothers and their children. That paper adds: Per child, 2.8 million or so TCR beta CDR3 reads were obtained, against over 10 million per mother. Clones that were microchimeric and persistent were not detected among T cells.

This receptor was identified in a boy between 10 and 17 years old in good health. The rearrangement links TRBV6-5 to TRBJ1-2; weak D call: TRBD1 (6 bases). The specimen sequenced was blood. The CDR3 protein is CASSYSSTGLGYTF. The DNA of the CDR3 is TGTGCCAGCAGTTACTCGAGCACAGGGCTTGGCTACACCTTC.